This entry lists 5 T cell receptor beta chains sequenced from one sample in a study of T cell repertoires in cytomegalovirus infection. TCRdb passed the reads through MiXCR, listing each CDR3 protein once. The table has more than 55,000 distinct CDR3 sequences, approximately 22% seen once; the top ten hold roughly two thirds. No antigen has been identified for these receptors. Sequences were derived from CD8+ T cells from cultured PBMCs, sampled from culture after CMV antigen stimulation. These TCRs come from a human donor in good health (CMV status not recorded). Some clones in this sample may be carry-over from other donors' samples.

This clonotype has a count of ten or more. For the CDR3, the DNA is TGTGCCAGCATGCCCCATCTTAGTTTATACAATGAGCAGTTCTTC. Protein product: CASMPHLSLYNEQFF. This sequence joins TRBV5-6 and TRBJ2-1, with D uncertain. The CDR3 extends over 15 amino acids. Trimming left V 6 bases short and J 4 bases short, with 17 bases between. Germline V gene data show CDR1 as SGHDT and CDR2 as YYEEEE. The whole variable domain, filled in from reference TRBV5-6 and TRBJ2-1, reads DAGVTQSPTHLIKTRGQQVTLRCSPKSGHDTVSWYQQALGQGPQFIFQYYEEEERQRGNFPDRFSGHQFPNYSSELNVNALLLGDSALYLCASMPHLSLYNEQFFGPGTRLTVL.

This chain's CDR3 is CASSPLGGVETQYF. The CDR3 DNA reads TGTGCCAGCAGTCCGTTAGGGGGTGTGGAGACCCAGTACTTC. This chain joins TRBV6-5 and TRBJ2-5; D perhaps matches TRBD1 (6 bases). The germline V gene encodes CDR1 MNHEY and CDR2 SVGAGI. The CDR3 is 14 amino acids. Trimming cost V 5 bases and J 5 bases, with 15 bases left between them.

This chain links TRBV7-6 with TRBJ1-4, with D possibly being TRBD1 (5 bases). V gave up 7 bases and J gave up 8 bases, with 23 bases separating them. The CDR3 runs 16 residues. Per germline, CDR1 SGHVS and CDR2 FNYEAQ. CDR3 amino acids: CASTPRGWEFGEKLFF. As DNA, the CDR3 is TGTGCCAGCACCCCTAGGGGTTGGGAGTTCGGCGAAAAACTGTTTTTT.

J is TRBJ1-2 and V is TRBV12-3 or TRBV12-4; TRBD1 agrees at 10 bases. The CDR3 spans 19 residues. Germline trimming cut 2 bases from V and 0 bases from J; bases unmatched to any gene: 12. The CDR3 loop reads CASSLRAGDRGWANYGYTF. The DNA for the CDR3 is TGTGCCAGCAGTTTAAGGGCGGGGGACAGGGGATGGGCTAACTATGGCTACACCTTC.

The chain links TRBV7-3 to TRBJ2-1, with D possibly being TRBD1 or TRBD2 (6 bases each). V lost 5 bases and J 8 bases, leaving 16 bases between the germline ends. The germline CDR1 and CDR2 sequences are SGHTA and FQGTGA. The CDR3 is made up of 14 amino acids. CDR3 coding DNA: TGTGCCAGCAGCCGAGGAGGGGGGTCGTATGAGCAGTTCTTC. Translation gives CASSRGGGSYEQFF.